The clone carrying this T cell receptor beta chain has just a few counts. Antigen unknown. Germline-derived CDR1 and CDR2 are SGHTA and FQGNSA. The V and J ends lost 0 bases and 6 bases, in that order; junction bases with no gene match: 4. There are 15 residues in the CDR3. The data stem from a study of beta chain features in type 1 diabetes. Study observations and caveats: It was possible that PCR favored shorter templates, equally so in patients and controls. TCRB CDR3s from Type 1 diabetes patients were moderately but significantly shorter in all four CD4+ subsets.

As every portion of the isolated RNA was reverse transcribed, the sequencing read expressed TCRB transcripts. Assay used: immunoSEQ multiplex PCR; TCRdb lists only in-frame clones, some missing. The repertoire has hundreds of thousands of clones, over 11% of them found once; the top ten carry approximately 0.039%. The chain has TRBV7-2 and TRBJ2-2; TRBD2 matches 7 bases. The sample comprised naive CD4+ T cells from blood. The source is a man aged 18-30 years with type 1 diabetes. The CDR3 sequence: CASSLAGRAPGELFF. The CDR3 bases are TGTGCCAGCAGCTTAGCTGGGAGGGCCCCCGGGGAGCTGTTTTTT.